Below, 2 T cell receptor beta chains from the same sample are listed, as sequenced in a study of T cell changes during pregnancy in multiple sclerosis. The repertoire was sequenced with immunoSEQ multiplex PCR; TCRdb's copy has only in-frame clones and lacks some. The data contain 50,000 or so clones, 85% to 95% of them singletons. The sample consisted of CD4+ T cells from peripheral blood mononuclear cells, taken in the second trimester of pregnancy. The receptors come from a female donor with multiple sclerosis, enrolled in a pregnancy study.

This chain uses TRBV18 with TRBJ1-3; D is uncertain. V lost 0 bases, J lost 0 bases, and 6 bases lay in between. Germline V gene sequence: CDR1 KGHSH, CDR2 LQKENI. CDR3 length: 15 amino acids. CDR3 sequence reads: CASSPPGSSGNTIYF. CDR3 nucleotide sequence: TGTGCCAGCTCACCACCCGGGAGCTCTGGAAACACCATATATTTT.

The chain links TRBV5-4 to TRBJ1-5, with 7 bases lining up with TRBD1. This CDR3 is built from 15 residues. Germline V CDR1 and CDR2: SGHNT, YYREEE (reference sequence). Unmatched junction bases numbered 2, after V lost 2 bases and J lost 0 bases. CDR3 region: CASSFGQDSNQPQHF. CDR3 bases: TGTGCCAGCAGCTTCGGACAGGATAGCAATCAGCCCCAGCATTTT.